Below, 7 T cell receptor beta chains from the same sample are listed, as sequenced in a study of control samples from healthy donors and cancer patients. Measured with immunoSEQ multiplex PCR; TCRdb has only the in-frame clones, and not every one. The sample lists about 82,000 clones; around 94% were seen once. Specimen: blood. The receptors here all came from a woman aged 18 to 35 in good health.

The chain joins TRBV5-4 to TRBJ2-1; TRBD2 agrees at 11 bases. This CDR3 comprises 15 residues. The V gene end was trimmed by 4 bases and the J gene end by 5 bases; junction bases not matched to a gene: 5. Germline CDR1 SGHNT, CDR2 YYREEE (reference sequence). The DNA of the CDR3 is TGTGCCAGCAGCACAGGGACTAGCGGAAACAATGAGCAGTTCTTC. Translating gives CASSTGTSGNNEQFF.

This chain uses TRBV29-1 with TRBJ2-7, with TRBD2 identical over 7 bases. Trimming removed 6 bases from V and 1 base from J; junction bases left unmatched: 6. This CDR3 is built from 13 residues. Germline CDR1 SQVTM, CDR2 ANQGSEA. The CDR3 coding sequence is TGCAGCGTGGGAGGGGACTCATCCTACGAGCAGTACTTC. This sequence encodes CSVGGDSSYEQYF.

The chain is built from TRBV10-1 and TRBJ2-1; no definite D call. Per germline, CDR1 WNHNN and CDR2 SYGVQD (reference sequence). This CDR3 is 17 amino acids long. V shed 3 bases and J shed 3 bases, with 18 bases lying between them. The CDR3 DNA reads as TGCGCCAGCAGTGACATGAAAATAGGGCGCAGCTACAATGAGCAGTTCTTC. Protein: CASSDMKIGRSYNEQFF.

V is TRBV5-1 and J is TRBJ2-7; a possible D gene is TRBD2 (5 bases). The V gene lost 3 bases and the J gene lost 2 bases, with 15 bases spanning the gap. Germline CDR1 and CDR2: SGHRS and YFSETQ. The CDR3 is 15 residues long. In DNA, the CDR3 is TGCGCCAGCAGCTACGAGCGGAATTGGGCCTACGAGCAGTACTTC. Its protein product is CASSYERNWAYEQYF. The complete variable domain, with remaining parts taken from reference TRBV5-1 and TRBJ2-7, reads KAGVTQTPRYLIKTRGQQVTLSCSPISGHRSVSWYQQTPGQGLQFLFEYFSETQRNKGNFPGRFSGRQFSNSRSEMNVSTLELGDSALYLCASSYERNWAYEQYFGPGTRLTVT.

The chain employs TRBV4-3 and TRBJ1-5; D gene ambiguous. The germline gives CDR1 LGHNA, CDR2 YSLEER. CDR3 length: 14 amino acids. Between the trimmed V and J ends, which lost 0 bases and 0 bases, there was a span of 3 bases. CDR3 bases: TGCGCCAGCAGCCAAGACACTAGCAATCAGCCCCAGCATTTT. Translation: CASSQDTSNQPQHF.

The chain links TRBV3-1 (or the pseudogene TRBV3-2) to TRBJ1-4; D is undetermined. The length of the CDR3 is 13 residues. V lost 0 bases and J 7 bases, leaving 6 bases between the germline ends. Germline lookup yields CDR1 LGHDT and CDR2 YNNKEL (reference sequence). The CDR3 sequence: CASSQEPPEKLFF. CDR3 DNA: TGTGCCAGCAGCCAAGAGCCTCCTGAAAAACTGTTTTTT.

The CDR3 bases are TGTGCCAGCAGTTTCAATGGACAGGGGGGCTATGGCTACACCTTC. Translation: CASSFNGQGGYGYTF. The chain combines TRBV11-2 with TRBJ1-2; 10 nucleotides agree with TRBD1. The CDR3 runs 15 residues. Germline CDR1 and CDR2: SGHAT and FQNNGV. The V gene end was trimmed by 6 bases and the J gene end by 4 bases; junction bases not matched to a gene: 8.